Below are 9 T cell receptor beta chains sequenced from a single sample in a study of T cells in Graves' hyperthyroidism and ophthalmopathy. The CDR3 regions of TCR beta were amplified from RNA transcripts. An initial round of RT-PCR targeting the TCR CDR3 relied on the HTBI primer set. TCRdb used MiXCR to reprocess the multiplex PCR reads, holding one entry per CDR3 protein. Here the sample spans about 520,000 distinct CDR3 sequences, roughly 25% being singletons. Source material: blood. The source of these receptors is a woman in her twenties or thirties with Graves' ophthalmopathy.

On this clonotype itself: Possible read error: a much larger clone is one base away. The genes are TRBV20-1 and TRBJ2-5; 8 nucleotides align to TRBD2. The CDR3 runs to 13 residues. Per the germline V gene, CDR1 is DFQATT and CDR2 is SNEGSKA (reference sequence). The CDR3 DNA is TGCAGTGCTAGAGCGGGGGGGCAAGAGACCCAGGACTTC. Translated, it gives CSARAGGQETQDF.

This clonotype was seen only a few times. The V call is TRBV6-5, the J call TRBJ1-6; D perhaps matches TRBD1 (5 bases). This CDR3 comprises 16 residues. The germline V gene encodes CDR1 MNHEY and CDR2 SVGAGI. Trimming cost V 2 bases and J 7 bases, with 15 bases left between them. CDR3 in DNA: TGTGCCAGCAGTTACGATGCCAGGGCTGGGAATTCACCCCTCCACTTT. Its translation: CASSYDARAGNSPLHF.

The chain joins TRBV2 to TRBJ2-5, with unresolved D. CDR1 SNHLY and CDR2 FYNNEI come from the germline V gene. The CDR3 length is 13 residues. The V end lost 2 bases, the J end lost 5 bases, and 9 bases lay between the germline ends. The CDR3 loop reads CASSEMDRETQYF. CDR3 sequence (DNA): TGTGCCAGCAGTGAAATGGACCGGGAGACCCAGTACTTC.

Ten or more counts support this clonotype. The chain uses TRBV30 and TRBJ1-6; D remains unclear. The CDR3 runs to 12 residues. Germline V gene data show CDR1 as GTSNPN and CDR2 as SVGIG (reference sequence). Trimming removed 2 bases from V and 10 bases from J, with 9 bases in between. In DNA form, the CDR3 reads TGTGCCTGGAGTACTAGCCGATCACCCCTCCACTTT. It is translated as CAWSTSRSPLHF.

The V call is TRBV4-1, the J call TRBJ2-7, with D unresolved. V dropped 0 bases and J dropped 2 bases, with 14 bases sitting between them. Germline CDR1 MGHRA, CDR2 YSYEKL. The CDR3 consists of 16 residues. This chain's CDR3 is CASSQDQLRSPYEQYF. DNA for the CDR3: TGCGCCAGCAGCCAAGATCAATTACGGTCTCCCTACGAGCAGTACTTC.

The sample holds many counts of this clonotype. CDR3 in amino acids: CAIRADRGQETQYF. CDR3 DNA sequence: TGTGCCATCAGGGCAGACAGGGGTCAGGAGACCCAGTACTTC. This rearrangement joins TRBV10-3 to TRBJ2-5; TRBD1 aligns across 8 bases. V was pared by 6 bases and J by 5 bases, with 8 bases of the junction left unmatched. This CDR3 is built from 14 residues. Looked up from germline, CDR1 is ENHRY and CDR2 is SYGVKD.

This clonotype was observed many times. The V and J genes are TRBV10-1 and TRBJ2-7, with TRBD2 as a possible D gene (6 bases). Looked up from germline, CDR1 is WNHNN and CDR2 is SYGVQD (reference sequence). Trimming shortened V by 2 bases and J by 2 bases, and 13 bases separated the two germline ends. The CDR3 has 15 amino acids. CDR3 DNA sequence: TGCGCCAGCAGTGAGGTTCTAGCGTTACCCTACGAGCAGTACTTC. The encoded protein is CASSEVLALPYEQYF.

This clonotype was detected a few times. J is TRBJ1-2 and V is TRBV7-9; D perhaps matches TRBD1 (6 bases). Looked up from germline, CDR1 is SEHNR and CDR2 is FQNEAQ (reference sequence). V gave up 4 bases and J gave up 5 bases, with 14 bases separating them. This CDR3 is built from 14 residues. CDR3 loop: CASSYSGGEYGYTF. CDR3 nucleotides: TGTGCCAGCAGCTATTCCGGGGGCGAGTATGGCTACACCTTC.

The sample holds many counts of this clonotype. The rearrangement uses TRBV2 and TRBJ1-1; no clear D. Between the trimmed V and J ends, which lost 10 bases and 0 bases, there was a span of 12 bases. Germline V CDR1 and CDR2: SNHLY, FYNNEI. This CDR3 region has 13 residues. CDR3 bases: TGTGCCACCCATACAGTCATGAACACTGAAGCTTTCTTT. Its translation: CATHTVMNTEAFF.